The 21 T cell receptor beta chains presented below share a single source sample, sequenced in a study of cytomegalovirus exposure and HLA in healthy donors. The PCR used 60 Vbeta and 13 Jbeta primers. TCRdb's copy holds only in-frame clones and misses some; the assay was immunoSEQ multiplex PCR. This sample's table has 60,000 or so clones. Sample: PBMCs. The receptors derive from a woman aged 18-29 years in good health and CMV-seronegative.

The J gene is TRBJ1-1, the V gene TRBV5-1; 8 bases agree with TRBD1. CDR3 length: 15 residues. Unmatched junction bases numbered 9, after V lost 5 bases and J lost 3 bases. Germline assignment: CDR1 SGHRS and CDR2 YFSETQ. The CDR3 reads CASRIGDRGDTEAFF. CDR3 nucleotides: TGCGCCAGCAGGATCGGAGACAGGGGCGACACTGAAGCTTTCTTT.

CDR3 in amino acids: CAWSADFYGYTF. CDR3 bases: TGTGCCTGGAGTGCGGACTTCTATGGCTACACCTTC. The chain is built from TRBV30 and TRBJ1-2, with D unclear. Germline CDR1 is GTSNPN and CDR2 is SVGIG (reference sequence). The CDR3 loop spans 12 amino acids. Trimming pared 1 base from V and 4 bases from J, leaving 7 bases between.

The chain is built from TRBV28 and TRBJ1-2, with D possibly TRBD1 on 6 matching bases. V lost 11 bases and J lost 8, with 18 bases in between. The CDR3 covers 12 residues. Germline V gene sequence: CDR1 MDHEN, CDR2 SYDVKM. For the CDR3, the DNA is TGTGCCGGGGGGGCAGGGTCGGCCGGCTACACCTTC. This gives the protein CAGGAGSAGYTF.

The gene calls are TRBV6-4 and TRBJ2-1, with 13 bases lining up with TRBD2. Losses at the gene ends were 5 bases for V and 6 bases for J; bases not matched to a gene: 1. Looked up from germline, CDR1 is MRHNA and CDR2 is SNTAGT. This CDR3 spans 14 amino acids. Here the CDR3 reads CASSTSGGANEQFF. CDR3 in DNA: TGTGCCAGCAGTACTAGCGGGGGGGCCAATGAGCAGTTCTTC.

This sequence joins TRBV10-3 and TRBJ1-1; no definite D call. V was clipped by 3 bases and J by 4 bases, with 12 bases between them. The CDR3 is 14 amino acids. Germline V gene sequence: CDR1 ENHRY, CDR2 SYGVKD. CDR3 coding DNA: TGTGCCATCAGTGAATGGGCCGAGGGCACTGAAGCTTTCTTT. This gives the protein CAISEWAEGTEAFF.

Written as DNA, the CDR3 is TGTGCCAGCAGCGTAGCGGTGAACACTGAAGCTTTCTTT. The encoded protein is CASSVAVNTEAFF. V and J are TRBV9 and TRBJ1-1, with D unresolved. The CDR3 consists of 13 residues. Trimming removed 0 bases from V and 0 bases from J, with 3 bases in between. The germline V gene encodes CDR1 SGDLS and CDR2 YYNGEE.

The chain employs TRBV7-3 and TRBJ1-2, with TRBD1 matching over 7 bases. Germline CDR1 is SGHTA and CDR2 is FQGTGA. The CDR3 contains 15 residues. The trim removed 5 bases at V and 3 bases at J, leaving 9 bases unmatched. CDR3 in DNA: TGTGCCAGCAGCCTCACCCAGACAGGGCACTATGGCTACACCTTC. Protein sequence: CASSLTQTGHYGYTF. The full variable domain, its missing parts supplied by reference TRBV7-3 and TRBJ1-2, is GAGVSQTPSNKVTEKGKYVELRCDPISGHTALYWYRQSLGQGPEFLIYFQGTGAADDSGLPNDRFFAVRPEGSVSTLKIQRTERGDSAVYLCASSLTQTGHYGYTFGSGTRLTVV.

The chain carries TRBV5-1 and TRBJ2-2; the D gene is possibly TRBD1 (6 bases). The germline gives CDR1 SGHRS, CDR2 YFSETQ. The CDR3 is 13 residues long. The V end lost 3 bases, the J end lost 5 bases, and 8 bases lay between the germline ends. This CDR3 reads CASSWQGTGELFF. In DNA form, the CDR3 reads TGCGCCAGCAGCTGGCAGGGGACCGGGGAGCTGTTTTTT.

The chain couples TRBV18 to TRBJ2-1; 8 bases map to TRBD2. The CDR3 loop spans 16 amino acids. From germline, CDR1 is KGHSH and CDR2 LQKENI. J was trimmed by 6 bases and V by 2 bases; bases with no gene match: 9. The CDR3 protein is CASSPGSGGGLNEQFF. CDR3 bases: TGTGCCAGCTCACCAGGCTCCGGGGGGGGCCTCAATGAGCAGTTCTTC. Combining the CDR3 with reference TRBV18 and TRBJ2-1 gives the whole variable domain NAGVMQNPRHLVRRRGQEARLRCSPMKGHSHVYWYRQLPEEGLKFMVYLQKENIIDESGMPKERFSAEFPKEGPSILRIQQVVRGDSAAYFCASSPGSGGGLNEQFFGPGTRLTVL.

Concerning this clone: The same CDR3 can be traced to other DNA sequences in this sample. The rearrangement uses TRBV30 and TRBJ1-6; 8 positions match TRBD1. Germline CDR1 is GTSNPN and CDR2 is SVGIG (reference sequence). V was clipped by 3 bases and J by 5 bases; unmatched bases: 15. This CDR3 spans 18 amino acids. The CDR3 DNA follows: TGTGCCTGGAGCACGGACAGGGTAACAGGGTCGGATAATTCACCCCTCCACTTT. Protein product: CAWSTDRVTGSDNSPLHF. Full variable domain (outside the CDR3, taken from reference TRBV30 and TRBJ1-6): SQTIHQWPATLVQPVGSPLSLECTVEGTSNPNLYWYRQAAGRGLQLLFYSVGIGQISSEVPQNLSASRPQDRQFILSSKKLLLSDSGFYLCAWSTDRVTGSDNSPLHFGNGTRLTVT.

The chain is built from TRBV18 and TRBJ2-7; D is undetermined. Germline loops: CDR1 KGHSH, CDR2 LQKENI. Trimming left V 6 bases short and J 6 bases short, with 9 bases between. This CDR3 spans 11 amino acids. For the CDR3, the DNA is TGTGCCAGCTCTTCACGGGTCGAGCAGTACTTC. Encoded protein: CASSSRVEQYF.

The gene calls are TRBV20-1 and TRBJ1-2, with D possibly TRBD1 on 5 matching bases. This CDR3 is built from 11 residues. Per the germline V gene, CDR1 is DFQATT and CDR2 is SNEGSKA (reference sequence). V lost 3 bases to trimming and J lost 14 bases, with 16 bases between them. DNA for the CDR3: TGCAGTGCTAGCCCCCGGGACTTCTCGACCTTC. Protein product: CSASPRDFSTF.

This rearrangement joins TRBV7-2 to TRBJ2-1; TRBD1 matches at 8 bases. The germline CDR1 and CDR2 sequences are SGHTA and FQGNSA. This CDR3 contains 15 residues. The trim removed 0 bases at V and 3 bases at J, leaving 1 base unmatched. As DNA, the CDR3 is TGTGCCAGCAGCTTAGCCGGACAGGGCTACAATGAGCAGTTCTTC. Translation gives CASSLAGQGYNEQFF.

The rearrangement links TRBV6-6 to TRBJ1-3; D is undetermined. The CDR3 has 16 amino acids. Trimming took off 1 base at V and 1 base at J, with 11 bases between the two ends. The germline V gene has CDR1 MNHNY and CDR2 SVGAGI (reference sequence). The CDR3, as DNA: TGTGCCAGCAGTTACTATCGGGTTTTATCTGGAAACACCATATATTTT. As protein: CASSYYRVLSGNTIYF.

The genes are TRBV19 and TRBJ1-6; 7 bases are shared with TRBD1. With 10 bases clipped from V and 14 bases from J, the junction kept 20 bases outside the gene matches. In germline, CDR1 is LNHDA, CDR2 SQIVND (reference sequence). CDR3 length: 15 amino acids. The CDR3 DNA sequence: TGTGCCACCACTCCCGGGCAGGGGGTAAATAGGGCCCTCCACTTT. Its translation is CATTPGQGVNRALHF.

The chain uses TRBV29-1 and TRBJ2-5, with D maybe TRBD1 (7 bases). This CDR3 is built from 11 residues. The V end was cut by 8 bases, the J end by 5 bases, with 12 bases between. Germline values: CDR1 SQVTM, CDR2 ANQGSEA. The CDR3 DNA is TGCAGCCACAGGGGACTTGAGACCCAGTACTTC. Protein product: CSHRGLETQYF.

V is TRBV4-1 and J is TRBJ1-3; the D is unclear. Germline CDR1 reads MGHRA; CDR2 reads YSYEKL. V was pared by 0 bases and J by 3 bases, with 9 bases between. This CDR3 has 15 residues. This CDR3 reads CASSQDPGLGNTIYF. The CDR3 DNA reads TGCGCCAGCAGCCAAGATCCAGGACTTGGAAACACCATATATTTT.

The V gene is TRBV6-5, the J gene TRBJ2-1; D is perhaps TRBD1 (6 bases). With 6 bases removed from V and 5 bases from J, the gap between germline ends came to 14 bases. CDR1 MNHEY and CDR2 SVGAGI come from the germline V gene. This CDR3 region has 14 residues. The DNA of the CDR3 is TGTGCCAGCAGAGAGGAAGGGGGAGACAATGAGCAGTTCTTC. Amino acid sequence: CASREEGGDNEQFF.

The V and J genes are TRBV6-5 and TRBJ2-7, with D uncertain. The germline gives CDR1 MNHEY, CDR2 SVGAGI. This CDR3 comprises 15 residues. Trimming left V 0 bases short and J 2 bases short, with 11 bases between. CDR3 sequence: CASSYSRSSPYEQYF. DNA for the CDR3: TGTGCCAGCAGTTACTCCCGGAGCTCCCCCTACGAGCAGTACTTC.

The V gene is TRBV6-4, the J gene TRBJ2-2, with 10 bases identical to TRBD2. This CDR3 spans 14 amino acids. Germline trimming cut 4 bases from V and 4 bases from J; bases unmatched to any gene: 0. CDR1 and CDR2 from the germline V gene are MRHNA and SNTAGT. The CDR3 region is CASSASGSTGELFF. The CDR3 coding sequence is TGTGCCAGCAGTGCTAGCGGGAGCACCGGGGAGCTGTTTTTT.

The rearrangement joins TRBV5-1 to TRBJ2-5, with 11 nucleotides matching TRBD2. The CDR3 sequence is 13 residues long. Germline loops: CDR1 SGHRS, CDR2 YFSETQ. Trimming cost V 4 bases and J 7 bases; bases outside gene matches: 3. Here the CDR3 reads CASSPTSGGTQYF. In DNA, the CDR3 is TGCGCCAGCAGCCCAACTAGCGGGGGGACCCAGTACTTC.